This TCR beta chain was captured by sequencing in a study of glioma-infiltrating T cells. Study-wide context: Target coverage was about 4- to 10-fold for roughly one million blood T cells.

Using RNA template, CDR3s of TCR alpha and beta were amplified with iRepertoire arm-PCR. One-step reverse transcription and amplification started from approximately 100-400 ng of tissue mRNA or PBMC total RNA. TCRdb re-called the multiplex PCR reads with MiXCR, one entry per CDR3 protein. The data hold about 400,000 distinct CDR3 sequences, with around 45% observed a single time. Germline V CDR1 and CDR2: MGHRA, YSYEKL. This CDR3 has 15 amino acids. Unmatched junction bases numbered 8, after V lost 4 bases and J lost 2 bases. Notes on this clonotype: As yet, its antigen is unknown.

Overall study results and limits: Only very few CDR3 sequences appeared in both tissue and blood. Shared blood CDR3 signature motifs marked patients with low tissue-blood divergence.

Sequencing input: glioma tissue, nonneoplastic brain tissue, or PBMCs (not recorded which). This TCR came from a human donor with low-grade glioma or glioblastoma, undergoing nonglioma brain surgery, or in good health (not recorded which). The chain combines TRBV4-1 with TRBJ2-7; 7 nucleotides match TRBD2. The CDR3 loop is CASSRFGAGAYEQYF. For the CDR3, the DNA is TGCGCCAGCAGCCGATTCGGGGCGGGGGCCTACGAGCAGTACTTC.